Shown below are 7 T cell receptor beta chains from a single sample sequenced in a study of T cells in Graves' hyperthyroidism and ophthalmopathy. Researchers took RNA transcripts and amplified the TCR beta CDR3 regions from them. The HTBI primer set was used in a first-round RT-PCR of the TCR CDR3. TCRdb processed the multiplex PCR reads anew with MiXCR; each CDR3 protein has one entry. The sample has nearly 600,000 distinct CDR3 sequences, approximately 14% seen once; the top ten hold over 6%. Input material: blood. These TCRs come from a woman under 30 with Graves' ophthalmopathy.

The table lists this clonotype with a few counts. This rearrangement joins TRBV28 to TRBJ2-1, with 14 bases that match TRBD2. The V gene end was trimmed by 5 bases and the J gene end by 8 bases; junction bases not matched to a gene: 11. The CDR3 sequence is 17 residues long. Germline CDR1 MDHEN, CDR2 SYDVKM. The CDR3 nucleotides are TGTGCCAGCAGTGACCGCGGCGGGACTAGCGGGAGTGATGAGCAGTTCTTC. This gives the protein CASSDRGGTSGSDEQFF. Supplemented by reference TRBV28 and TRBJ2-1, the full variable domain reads DVKVTQSSRYLVKRTGEKVFLECVQDMDHENMFWYRQDPGLGLRLIYFSYDVKMKEKGDIPEGYSVSREKKERFSLILESASTNQTSMYLCASSDRGGTSGSDEQFFGPGTRLTVL.

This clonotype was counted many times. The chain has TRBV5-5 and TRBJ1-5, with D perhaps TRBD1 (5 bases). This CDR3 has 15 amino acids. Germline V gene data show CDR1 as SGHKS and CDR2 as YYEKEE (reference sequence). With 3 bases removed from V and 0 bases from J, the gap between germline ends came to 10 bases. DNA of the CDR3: TGTGCCAGCAGCTCGACAGTTTATAGCAATCAGCCCCAGCATTTT. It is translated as CASSSTVYSNQPQHF.

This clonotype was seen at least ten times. DNA of the CDR3: TGTGCCAGCAACGGACTAGCGGCGCGGGATACGCAGTATTTT. Protein sequence: CASNGLAARDTQYF. V gene TRBV7-9 combines with J gene TRBJ2-3; the match to TRBD2 covers 10 bases. With 7 bases clipped from V and 6 bases from J, the junction kept 7 bases outside the gene matches. This CDR3 has 14 amino acids. Germline V gene lookup returns CDR1 SEHNR and CDR2 FQNEAQ (reference sequence).

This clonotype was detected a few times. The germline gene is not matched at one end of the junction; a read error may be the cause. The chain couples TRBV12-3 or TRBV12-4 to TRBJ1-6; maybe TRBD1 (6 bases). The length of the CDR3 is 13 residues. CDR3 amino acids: CSGGGDNNSPLHF. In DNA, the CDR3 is TGCTCAGGAGGGGGGGACAATAATTCACCCCTCCACTTT.

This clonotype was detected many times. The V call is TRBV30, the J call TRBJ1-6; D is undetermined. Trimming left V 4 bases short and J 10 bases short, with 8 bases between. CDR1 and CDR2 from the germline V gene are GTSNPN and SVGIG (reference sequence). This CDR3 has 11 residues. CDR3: CAWKEGSPLHF. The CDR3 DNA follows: TGTGCCTGGAAGGAGGGCTCACCCCTCCACTTT.

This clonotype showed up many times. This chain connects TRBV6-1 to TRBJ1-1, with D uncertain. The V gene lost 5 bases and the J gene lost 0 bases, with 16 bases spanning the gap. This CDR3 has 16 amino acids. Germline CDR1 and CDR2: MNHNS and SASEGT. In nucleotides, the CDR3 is TGTGCCAGCAGTTATCCACCGACTACTATGAACACTGAAGCTTTCTTT. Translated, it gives CASSYPPTTMNTEAFF.

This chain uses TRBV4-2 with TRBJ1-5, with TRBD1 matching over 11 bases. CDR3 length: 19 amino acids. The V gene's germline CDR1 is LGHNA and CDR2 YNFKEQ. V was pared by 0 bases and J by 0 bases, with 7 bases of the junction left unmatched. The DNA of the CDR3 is TGTGCCAGCAGCCAAGAGTGGGACAGGGGGACCTTTAGCAATCAGCCCCAGCATTTT. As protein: CASSQEWDRGTFSNQPQHF.